The 28 T cell receptor beta chains below were found in one sample sequenced in a study of response to subunit inactivated influenza vaccine (dated by TCRdb to the late 2010s). Receptors were amplified or captured by RT-PCR. TCRdb lists the instrument as Illumina HiSeq 2500. The raw public data were reprocessed by TCRdb itself: fastp quality trimming at Q25, MiXCR clonotype calling, in-frame beta chains only. Every distinct CDR3 protein forms one entry, paired with its most common genes and DNA. This sample gives about half a million distinct CDR3 sequences in total; approximately 7.7% of them show up just once. Over 10% of the sample is taken by the ten largest. The starting material was PBMCs from blood, obtained less than 30 months after vaccination. These receptors all stem from a man in his fifties or sixties who received an inactivated influenza vaccine. Donor details come from another sample of the same person, matched by shared clones.

The J gene is TRBJ2-5, the V gene TRBV20-1; D possibly matches TRBD1 or TRBD2 (5 bases each). Trimming left V 2 bases short and J 4 bases short, with 17 bases between. The CDR3 extends over 15 amino acids. Germline CDR1 reads DFQATT; CDR2 reads SNEGSKA (reference sequence). This CDR3 reads CSARYGTGPLETQYF. CDR3 in DNA: TGCAGTGCTAGATACGGGACGGGGCCTCTAGAGACCCAGTACTTC.

In its sample, this clonotype was seen many times. The CDR3 sequence is CATSLIRSRRGELFF. Written as DNA, the CDR3 is TGTGCCACCAGCTTAATTCGGTCCCGCCGCGGGGAGCTGTTTTTT. This chain joins TRBV15 and TRBJ2-2; D gene unclear. V lost 5 bases and J 7 bases, leaving 17 bases between the germline ends. The germline V gene has CDR1 LNHNV and CDR2 YYDKDF (reference sequence). There are 15 residues in the CDR3.

This clonotype was counted between two and nine times. The CDR3 loop reads CASSPSHLWGPNTGELFF. CDR3 coding DNA: TGTGCCAGCAGTCCCTCCCACCTCTGGGGTCCCAACACCGGGGAGCTGTTTTTT. The rearrangement joins TRBV28 to TRBJ2-2; the D is unclear. Germline CDR1 reads MDHEN; CDR2 reads SYDVKM. This CDR3 region has 18 residues. The V and J ends lost 5 bases and 2 bases respectively, with 21 bases between them. The complete variable domain, with remaining parts taken from reference TRBV28 and TRBJ2-2, reads DVKVTQSSRYLVKRTGEKVFLECVQDMDHENMFWYRQDPGLGLRLIYFSYDVKMKEKGDIPEGYSVSREKKERFSLILESASTNQTSMYLCASSPSHLWGPNTGELFFGEGSRLTVL.

J is TRBJ2-2 and V is TRBV10-3; 7 bases map to TRBD1. V trimming: 7 bases; J trimming: 0 bases; junction bases outside the gene matches: 8. The CDR3 contains 16 residues. The germline V gene has CDR1 ENHRY and CDR2 SYGVKD. CDR3 bases: TGTGCCATCAAGAGACAGGGAACCACGAACACCGGGGAGCTGTTTTTT. This encodes CAIKRQGTTNTGELFF.

This clonotype was detected only a few times. The chain is built from TRBV6-1 and TRBJ2-2; 8 nucleotides agree with TRBD1. The germline V gene has CDR1 MNHNS and CDR2 SASEGT. The CDR3 consists of 13 residues. Trimming took 6 bases from V and 6 from J; bases not matched to a gene: 3. The CDR3 protein is CASRKTGAGELFF. The CDR3, as DNA: TGTGCCAGCAGAAAGACAGGGGCCGGGGAGCTGTTTTTT.

The V call is TRBV12-3 or TRBV12-4, the J call TRBJ2-5, with D unclear. The CDR3 extends over 13 amino acids. Trimming left V 2 bases short and J 1 base short, with 5 bases between. CDR3 sequence (DNA): TGTGCCAGCAGTTTAAACAGCCAAGAGACCCAGTACTTC. Protein: CASSLNSQETQYF.

CDR3 loop: CASSLSLTGAGEQYF. As DNA, the CDR3 is TGTGCCAGCAGCTTAAGTCTTACAGGGGCGGGGGAGCAGTACTTC. This chain joins TRBV7-3 and TRBJ2-7; weak D call: TRBD1 (7 bases). CDR3 size: 15 residues. Germline V CDR1 and CDR2: SGHTA, FQGTGA. V was clipped by 1 base and J by 7 bases, with 17 bases between them.

In this sample, this clonotype turned up many times. The gene calls are TRBV6-1 and TRBJ2-1; TRBD2 matches 9 bases. With 2 bases clipped from V and 1 base from J, the junction kept 3 bases outside the gene matches. CDR3 length: 16 residues. CDR1 is MNHNS, CDR2 SASEGT, per germline. The CDR3 is CASSEHSGRSYNEQFF. As DNA, the CDR3 is TGTGCCAGCAGTGAACACAGCGGGAGGTCCTACAATGAGCAGTTCTTC.

At least ten counts were recorded for this clonotype. The chain combines TRBV18 with TRBJ2-5, with D hard to call. In germline, CDR1 is KGHSH, CDR2 LQKENI. V lost 3 bases, J lost 1 base, and 3 bases lay in between. The CDR3 loop spans 12 amino acids. CDR3 loop: CASSPLQETQYF. The CDR3 region has the DNA TGTGCCAGCTCACCGCTCCAAGAGACCCAGTACTTC.

This clonotype was picked up many times. V usage is TRBV5-1 and J usage is TRBJ2-1, with D possibly TRBD1 on 6 matching bases. Trimming removed 4 bases at V and 10 bases at J, with 15 bases between. The germline gives CDR1 SGHRS, CDR2 YFSETQ. The CDR3 totals 13 residues. In nucleotides, the CDR3 is TGCGCCAGCAGCGCGAACGATCAGGGGGAGCAGTTCTTC. This sequence encodes CASSANDQGEQFF. Combining the CDR3 with reference TRBV5-1 and TRBJ2-1 gives the whole variable domain KAGVTQTPRYLIKTRGQQVTLSCSPISGHRSVSWYQQTPGQGLQFLFEYFSETQRNKGNFPGRFSGRQFSNSRSEMNVSTLELGDSALYLCASSANDQGEQFFGPGTRLTVL.

This clonotype was counted between two and nine times. An end of the junction differs from the germline gene, which may be a read error. The gene calls are TRBV7-9 and TRBJ2-3, with 9 bases identical to TRBD2. Germline loops: CDR1 SEHNR, CDR2 FQNEAQ (reference sequence). This CDR3 is 14 amino acids long. CDR3 in amino acids: CASSVAGEGGTQYF. For the CDR3, the DNA is TGTGCCAGCAGCGTAGCGGGAGAAGGTGGTACGCAGTATTTT.

Ten or more counts support this clonotype. The gene calls are TRBV12-3 or TRBV12-4 and TRBJ1-5; 9 bases map to TRBD1. V lost 5 bases, J lost 4 bases, and 3 bases stayed unmatched. There are 14 residues in the CDR3. The CDR3 is CASSRTGENQPQHF. CDR3 DNA sequence: TGTGCCAGCAGTCGGACAGGGGAGAATCAGCCCCAGCATTTT.

CDR3 DNA sequence: TGTGCCAGCAGAGCTCACCAGACAGCGGGGGGGCTCTACGAGCAGTACTTC. This sequence encodes CASRAHQTAGGLYEQYF. The V gene is TRBV2, the J gene TRBJ2-7; 10 positions agree with TRBD2. V was clipped by 6 bases and J by 3 bases; unmatched bases: 14. The length of the CDR3 is 17 residues. The V gene's germline CDR1 is SNHLY and CDR2 FYNNEI.

This clonotype was counted a few times. V and J are TRBV7-8 and TRBJ2-2; 7 bases match TRBD1. The CDR3 length is 16 residues. From germline, CDR1 is SGHVS and CDR2 FQNEAQ. The J segment lost 7 bases and the V segment lost 1 base, leaving 9 bases of the junction unmatched. Here the CDR3 reads CASSLVPRGNGGELFF. The CDR3 DNA reads TGTGCCAGCAGCTTAGTTCCCAGGGGGAATGGCGGGGAGCTGTTTTTT.

The V call is TRBV9, the J call TRBJ2-7, with 7 bases that match TRBD2. CDR1 and CDR2 from the germline V gene are SGDLS and YYNGEE. Trimming removed 0 bases from V and 2 bases from J; junction bases left unmatched: 5. This CDR3 is 15 amino acids long. In DNA, the CDR3 is TGTGCCAGCAGCGTAGGTCTAGCGGAGACCTACGAGCAGTACTTC. As protein: CASSVGLAETYEQYF. Full variable domain (missing parts from reference TRBV9 and TRBJ2-7): DSGVTQTPKHLITATGQRVTLRCSPRSGDLSVYWYQQSLDQGLQFLIQYYNGEERAKGNILERFSAQQFPDLHSELNLSSLELGDSALYFCASSVGLAETYEQYFGPGTRLTVT.

The genes are TRBV29-1 and TRBJ2-7, with 9 bases matching TRBD1. The germline gives CDR1 SQVTM, CDR2 ANQGSEA. J gave up 2 bases and V 7 bases, and 15 bases lay outside the gene matches. The CDR3 runs 16 residues. DNA of the CDR3: TGCAGCGCCGCCGGGACAGGGCGCCATACTACCTACGAGCAGTACTTC. Encoded protein: CSAAGTGRHTTYEQYF.

This chain uses TRBV27 with TRBJ2-3, with 10 bases identical to TRBD1. The CDR3 spans 16 residues. CDR1 is MNHEY, CDR2 SMNVEV, per germline (reference sequence). V gave up 3 bases and J gave up 6 bases; unmatched junction bases: 9. In nucleotides, the CDR3 is TGTGCCAGCAGTTTGTCGCCGGGACAGGGGTGGGATACGCAGTATTTT. This translates into CASSLSPGQGWDTQYF.

This clonotype was observed a handful of times. The chain couples TRBV12-3 or TRBV12-4 to TRBJ1-1; tentatively, D is TRBD1 (6 bases). The CDR3 is 16 residues long. Trimming pared 5 bases from V and 0 bases from J, leaving 16 bases between. The CDR3 is CASSPYRVRMNTEAFF. The CDR3, as DNA: TGTGCCAGCAGTCCCTACAGGGTTCGGATGAACACTGAAGCTTTCTTT.

This clonotype was found a few times. The chain combines TRBV19 with TRBJ1-5, with TRBD1 as a possible D gene (6 bases). Deletions cut 2 bases from V and 1 base from J, with 12 bases between. CDR1 is LNHDA and CDR2 is SQIVND in the germline V gene (reference sequence). The CDR3 has 16 amino acids. The chain's CDR3 is CASSISGTLSNQPQHF. The CDR3 region has the DNA TGTGCCAGTAGTATAAGCGGGACACTGAGCAATCAGCCCCAGCATTTT.

This clonotype was recorded at least ten times. This chain links TRBV5-6 with TRBJ2-1; D unclear. V was clipped by 0 bases and J by 8 bases, with 15 bases between them. The CDR3 length is 15 residues. Germline V gene sequence: CDR1 SGHDT, CDR2 YYEEEE. The CDR3 nucleotides are TGTGCCAGCAGCTTGGTCACTACCCCCGAGGATGAGCAGTTCTTC. This sequence encodes CASSLVTTPEDEQFF.

The chain has TRBV14 and TRBJ2-5, with 8 bases lining up with TRBD2. The CDR3 extends over 14 amino acids. Germline CDR1 SGHDN, CDR2 FVKESK. With 5 bases clipped from V and 4 bases from J, the junction kept 6 bases outside the gene matches. The CDR3 sequence: CASSRGLGVETQYF. In DNA form, the CDR3 reads TGTGCCAGCAGCAGGGGACTAGGTGTAGAGACCCAGTACTTC. Full variable domain (outside the CDR3, taken from reference TRBV14 and TRBJ2-5): EAGVTQFPSHSVIEKGQTVTLRCDPISGHDNLYWYRRVMGKEIKFLLHFVKESKQDESGMPNNRFLAERTGGTYSTLKVQPAELEDSGVYFCASSRGLGVETQYFGPGTRLLVL.

Many counts were recorded for this clonotype. V gene TRBV28 combines with J gene TRBJ2-1; maybe TRBD1 (6 bases). The CDR3 covers 17 residues. Per germline, CDR1 MDHEN and CDR2 SYDVKM. V lost 3 bases and J lost 4, with 19 bases in between. CDR3 DNA: TGTGCCAGCAGTTTCAACCCCGGGACAAACCTTTACAATGAGCAGTTCTTC. It translates to CASSFNPGTNLYNEQFF.

The chain carries TRBV10-2 and TRBJ2-5; 7 nucleotides align to TRBD2. J lost 0 bases, V lost 8 bases, and 3 bases had no gene match. The CDR3 loop spans 13 amino acids. Germline assignment: CDR1 WSHSY and CDR2 SAAADI. The DNA of the CDR3 is TGCGCCAGCGCGCGGGGGTACCAAGAGACCCAGTACTTC. This translates into CASARGYQETQYF.

The V and J genes are TRBV7-9 and TRBJ2-7; D unresolved. The CDR3 has 14 residues. The germline gives CDR1 SEHNR, CDR2 FQNEAQ (reference sequence). The V end was cut by 1 base, the J end by 1 base, with 8 bases between. The CDR3: CASSLELSSYEQYF. Written as DNA, the CDR3 is TGTGCCAGCAGCTTAGAATTGTCATCCTACGAGCAGTACTTC.

This rearrangement joins TRBV20-1 to TRBJ2-3, with TRBD2 matching over 11 bases. The CDR3 consists of 16 residues. Per germline, CDR1 DFQATT and CDR2 SNEGSKA (reference sequence). V trimming: 3 bases; J trimming: 3 bases; junction bases outside the gene matches: 8. In nucleotides, the CDR3 is TGCAGTGCTAGTCCGCCTAGCGGGGGGATGACAGATACGCAGTATTTT. Translation gives CSASPPSGGMTDTQYF.

CDR3: CASLGAGARDNEQFF. Here the CDR3 DNA reads TGTGCCAGCCTCGGAGCTGGAGCCAGGGACAATGAGCAGTTCTTC. The chain has TRBV6-1 and TRBJ2-1, with D tentatively TRBD1 (5 bases). The V gene lost 8 bases and the J gene lost 5 bases, with 19 bases spanning the gap. CDR3 size: 15 residues. Germline V gene data show CDR1 as MNHNS and CDR2 as SASEGT.

The sample holds a few counts of this clonotype. This sequence joins TRBV6-2 or TRBV6-3 and TRBJ1-1; a possible D gene is TRBD1 (5 bases). The CDR3 totals 14 residues. CDR1 and CDR2 (germline): MNHEY, SVGEGT. The V and J ends lost 0 bases and 4 bases respectively, with 9 bases between them. DNA of the CDR3: TGTGCCAGCAGTTACTCCGGGGGAACCACTGAAGCTTTCTTT. Its protein is CASSYSGGTTEAFF.

The rearrangement joins TRBV6-5 to TRBJ2-3; D uncertain. Trimming took off 1 base at V and 1 base at J, with 12 bases between the two ends. The germline gives CDR1 MNHEY, CDR2 SVGAGI. CDR3 length: 16 residues. The CDR3 is CASSYFEGGGTDTQYF. The CDR3 DNA sequence: TGTGCCAGCAGTTACTTCGAAGGTGGGGGCACAGATACGCAGTATTTT.